What follows are 19 T cell receptor beta chains derived from one specimen sequenced in a study of OX40 agonist ivuxolimab in advanced cancers. The library was prepared using the immunoSEQ multiplex PCR assay. TCRdb mirrors the immuneACCESS table, restricted to in-frame sequences. Some clones are absent from its copies; in checked studies, under half trace to an unresolved V gene, and the reason for the others is unknown. Across this sample there are 77,000 or so clones, with 92% seen only once. The biggest ten clones account for around 0.53% of the sample. Source: CD4+ or CD8+ T cells sorted from blood, taken in a trial of the OX40 agonist ivuxolimab. The origin of the receptors is an adult with an advanced solid tumor such as melanoma, head and neck, liver or kidney cancer.

The chain uses TRBV5-6 and TRBJ1-3, with D maybe TRBD1 (6 bases). CDR1 and CDR2 (germline): SGHDT, YYEEEE. V gave up 4 bases and J gave up 1 base, with 9 bases separating them. The CDR3 runs to 14 residues. The CDR3 spells CASSAGHSGNTIYF. Written as DNA, the CDR3 is TGTGCCAGCAGCGCGGGACATTCTGGAAACACCATATATTTT.

V and J are TRBV5-4 and TRBJ1-1; D gene unclear. The CDR3 spans 13 residues. The V gene's germline CDR1 is SGHNT and CDR2 YYREEE (reference sequence). Trimming left V 4 bases short and J 1 base short, with 8 bases between. CDR3 amino acids: CASSLLQNTEAFF. For the CDR3, the DNA is TGTGCCAGCAGCCTACTACAGAACACTGAAGCTTTCTTT.

The chain recombines TRBV30 with TRBJ2-2; D possibly matches TRBD1 or TRBD2 (5 bases each). The CDR3 runs to 14 residues. The germline CDR1 and CDR2 sequences are GTSNPN and SVGIG (reference sequence). V was clipped by 4 bases and J by 4 bases, with 13 bases between them. The CDR3 spells CAWNRDPGTGELFF. DNA of the CDR3: TGTGCCTGGAACCGGGACCCCGGCACCGGGGAGCTGTTTTTT.

This chain links TRBV13 with TRBJ2-7; D is undetermined. Looked up from germline, CDR1 is PRHDT and CDR2 is FYEKMQ (reference sequence). The V end lost 0 bases, the J end lost 3 bases, and 3 bases lay between the germline ends. The CDR3 extends over 12 amino acids. Here the CDR3 DNA reads TGTGCCAGCAGCTTAGGGGACTACGAGCAGTACTTC. Protein sequence: CASSLGDYEQYF.

The chain couples TRBV7-2 to TRBJ2-2; possible D gene TRBD2, 6 bases. The CDR3 loop spans 16 amino acids. From germline, CDR1 is SGHTA and CDR2 FQGNSA. V was trimmed by 5 bases and J by 2 bases, leaving 15 bases between them. This chain's CDR3 is CASSRASGGNTGELFF. The CDR3 region has the DNA TGTGCCAGCAGCCGTGCCTCCGGGGGAAACACCGGGGAGCTGTTTTTT.

The J gene is TRBJ2-7, the V gene TRBV6-5; D is possibly TRBD1 (5 bases). The CDR3 consists of 14 residues. Trimming left V 0 bases short and J 3 bases short, with 9 bases between. CDR1 MNHEY and CDR2 SVGAGI come from the germline V gene. The DNA of the CDR3 is TGTGCCAGCAGTTACTCTCCAGGGATCTACGAGCAGTACTTC. This translates into CASSYSPGIYEQYF.

Written as DNA, the CDR3 is TGTGCCAGCAGCTTCCCTAGACTAGCGGGAGCGGAGACCCAGTACTTC. Its protein product is CASSFPRLAGAETQYF. The J gene is TRBJ2-5, the V gene TRBV7-9; 12 bases agree with TRBD2. Trimming removed 3 bases from V and 5 bases from J; junction bases left unmatched: 7. The CDR3 loop spans 16 amino acids. CDR1 and CDR2 from the germline V gene are SEHNR and FQNEAQ (reference sequence).

The V and J genes are TRBV5-1 and TRBJ2-2; no clear D gene. V was shortened by 6 bases and J by 0 bases, with 9 bases between the two germline ends. This CDR3 region has 14 residues. Per the germline V gene, CDR1 is SGHRS and CDR2 is YFSETQ. This CDR3 reads CASTREPNTGELFF. The CDR3 DNA reads as TGCGCCAGCACTAGGGAACCGAACACCGGGGAGCTGTTTTTT.

The CDR3 protein is CASSLGTGYSGELFF. As DNA, the CDR3 is TGTGCCAGCAGCTTAGGGACAGGGTATAGCGGGGAGCTGTTTTTT. The V and J genes are TRBV7-8 and TRBJ2-2; 8 positions agree with TRBD1. CDR1 SGHVS and CDR2 FQNEAQ come from the germline V gene. This CDR3 is built from 15 residues. V shed 1 base, J shed 7 bases, and the junction held 5 bases outside the gene matches.

V is TRBV6-1 and J is TRBJ1-2; D is ambiguous. CDR3 length equals 14 residues. The germline CDR1 and CDR2 sequences are MNHNS and SASEGT. Deletions cut 2 bases from V and 6 bases from J, with 13 bases between. The CDR3: CASSEQAVTHGYTF. CDR3 nucleotides: TGTGCCAGCAGTGAACAGGCGGTTACCCATGGCTACACCTTC.

The genes are TRBV7-9 and TRBJ1-2, with D perhaps matching TRBD1 (5 bases). Germline assignment: CDR1 SEHNR and CDR2 FQNEAQ (reference sequence). V lost 5 bases, J lost 3 bases, and 13 bases lay in between. This CDR3 has 14 residues. CDR3 amino acids: CASSRGLMDYGYTF. DNA of the CDR3: TGTGCCAGCAGCCGGGGGTTAATGGACTATGGCTACACCTTC. The whole variable domain, remainder taken from reference TRBV7-9 and TRBJ1-2, is DTGVSQNPRHKITKRGQNVTFRCDPISEHNRLYWYRQTLGQGPEFLTYFQNEAQLEKSRLLSDRFSAERPKGSFSTLEIQRTEQGDSAMYLCASSRGLMDYGYTFGSGTRLTVV.

The genes are TRBV18 and TRBJ1-1, with D tentatively TRBD1 (6 bases). The CDR3 has 13 amino acids. Per the germline V gene, CDR1 is KGHSH and CDR2 is LQKENI. Trimming left V 8 bases short and J 3 bases short, with 13 bases between. The CDR3 sequence is CASTQGQYTEAFF. In DNA form, the CDR3 reads TGTGCCAGCACCCAAGGACAGTACACTGAAGCTTTCTTT.

The chain links TRBV11-2 to TRBJ1-4, with D unclear. Deletions cut 5 bases from V and 5 bases from J, with 15 bases between. The CDR3 is 15 residues long. Germline CDR1 is SGHAT and CDR2 is FQNNGV. The CDR3 DNA follows: TGTGCCAGCAGCGTCGTGGGAACACAGAATGAAAAACTGTTTTTT. Amino acids: CASSVVGTQNEKLFF. The whole variable domain, remainder taken from reference TRBV11-2 and TRBJ1-4, is EAGVAQSPRYKIIEKRQSVAFWCNPISGHATLYWYQQILGQGPKLLIQFQNNGVVDDSQLPKDRFSAERLKGVDSTLKIQPAKLEDSAVYLCASSVVGTQNEKLFFGSGTQLSVL.

The gene calls are TRBV29-1 and TRBJ1-2; D ambiguous. The CDR3 has 11 residues. Germline CDR1 is SQVTM and CDR2 is ANQGSEA. Trimming cost V 1 base and J 7 bases, with 7 bases left between them. CDR3 sequence reads: CSVEGMGGYTF. The DNA for the CDR3 is TGCAGCGTTGAAGGGATGGGTGGCTACACCTTC.

The CDR3 DNA follows: TGTGCCAGCAGCTTACACCAAGAGACCCAGTACTTC. Protein sequence: CASSLHQETQYF. J is TRBJ2-5 and V is TRBV11-3; D not resolved. From germline, CDR1 is SGHNT and CDR2 YENEEA. The germline V and J ends were trimmed by 2 bases and 0 bases, with 1 base remaining between them. The CDR3 is 12 amino acids. Full variable domain (rest looked up from reference TRBV11-3 and TRBJ2-5): EAGVVQSPRYKIIEKKQPVAFWCNPISGHNTLYWYLQNLGQGPELLIRYENEEAVDDSQLPKDRFSAERLKGVDSTLKIQPAELGDSAVYLCASSLHQETQYFGPGTRLLVL.

V gene TRBV6-1 combines with J gene TRBJ2-4; D is perhaps TRBD1 (5 bases). Germline CDR1 reads MNHNS; CDR2 reads SASEGT. Trimming pared 2 bases from V and 9 bases from J, leaving 14 bases between. The CDR3 has 14 amino acids. CDR3 in DNA: TGTGCCAGCAGTGAACAGGGCACACCGGTCATTCAGTACTTC. This translates into CASSEQGTPVIQYF.

The V and J genes are TRBV19 and TRBJ1-4, with D hard to call. Germline V gives CDR1 LNHDA, CDR2 SQIVND (reference sequence). Trimming shortened V by 0 bases and J by 1 base, and 9 bases separated the two germline ends. The CDR3 spans 16 residues. Here the CDR3 DNA reads TGTGCCAGTAGTATAGATTCGACATTAACTAATGAAAAACTGTTTTTT. Amino acid sequence: CASSIDSTLTNEKLFF. The whole variable domain, filled in from reference TRBV19 and TRBJ1-4, reads DGGITQSPKYLFRKEGQNVTLSCEQNLNHDAMYWYRQDPGQGLRLIYYSQIVNDFQKGDIAEGYSVSREKKESFPLTVTSAQKNPTAFYLCASSIDSTLTNEKLFFGSGTQLSVL.

The V gene is TRBV18, the J gene TRBJ1-1, with D possibly TRBD1 on 6 matching bases. V dropped 3 bases and J dropped 3 bases, with 11 bases sitting between them. Per germline, CDR1 KGHSH and CDR2 LQKENI. The CDR3 spans 14 residues. The CDR3 loop is CASSPQGSDTEAFF. DNA of the CDR3: TGTGCCAGCTCACCTCAGGGGAGTGACACTGAAGCTTTCTTT. Variable domain in full (rest from reference TRBV18 and TRBJ1-1): NAGVMQNPRHLVRRRGQEARLRCSPMKGHSHVYWYRQLPEEGLKFMVYLQKENIIDESGMPKERFSAEFPKEGPSILRIQQVVRGDSAAYFCASSPQGSDTEAFFGQGTRLTVV.

The V call is TRBV27, the J call TRBJ2-7; D not certain. The CDR3 covers 14 residues. Germline CDR1 and CDR2: MNHEY and SMNVEV (reference sequence). The V gene lost 3 bases and the J gene lost 1 base, with 10 bases spanning the gap. The CDR3 nucleotides are TGTGCCAGCAGTTTTGAGCGTTCGTCCTACGAGCAGTACTTC. Translated, it gives CASSFERSSYEQYF.